These 29 T cell receptor beta chains share one sample of origin, sequenced in a study of radiotherapy plus CTLA-4 blockade in lung cancer. Data came from immunoSEQ multiplex PCR; TCRdb stores just in-frame clones and leaves some out. Of 40,000 to 50,000 clones in the sample, roughly four fifths were seen once. The specimen was peripheral blood, collected from a patient treated with radiotherapy plus ipilimumab. These receptors all stem from a human donor with non-small cell lung cancer who had stable disease on radiotherapy plus ipilimumab.

The rearrangement uses TRBV7-9 and TRBJ1-1; TRBD1 agrees at 11 bases. The CDR3 is 15 amino acids. V lost 5 bases, J lost 4 bases, and 6 bases stayed unmatched. The germline V gene has CDR1 SEHNR and CDR2 FQNEAQ (reference sequence). The CDR3 loop reads CASSIGQGASTEAFF. The CDR3 DNA is TGTGCCAGCAGCATCGGACAGGGGGCGAGCACTGAAGCTTTCTTT.

The chain has TRBV29-1 and TRBJ2-2, with D possibly being TRBD2 (6 bases). Germline V CDR1 and CDR2: SQVTM, ANQGSEA. Trimming cost V 7 bases and J 5 bases, with 11 bases left between them. The CDR3 contains 12 residues. This CDR3 is CSGGLPTGELFF. CDR3 DNA: TGCAGCGGGGGACTTCCAACCGGGGAGCTGTTTTTT.

The DNA of the CDR3 is TGTGCCAGCAGCCTAGGGAGCGGGGAGCTGTTTTTT. Translating gives CASSLGSGELFF. The chain carries TRBV7-2 and TRBJ2-2; D might be TRBD2 (5 bases). The CDR3 extends over 12 amino acids. The V end lost 5 bases, the J end lost 7 bases, and 8 bases lay between the germline ends. The germline V gene encodes CDR1 SGHTA and CDR2 FQGNSA.

The rearrangement uses TRBV9 and TRBJ1-1; weak D call: TRBD1 (6 bases). There are 15 residues in the CDR3. Trimming cost V 0 bases and J 5 bases, with 14 bases left between them. Per the germline V gene, CDR1 is SGDLS and CDR2 is YYNGEE. CDR3 residues: CASSVGQDLRTEAFF. CDR3 nucleotides: TGTGCCAGCAGCGTAGGACAGGACCTGAGAACTGAAGCTTTCTTT.

CDR3: CASSGTATDTQYF. The DNA of the CDR3 is TGTGCCAGCAGCGGGACAGCGACAGATACGCAGTATTTT. The gene calls are TRBV7-9 and TRBJ2-3; 7 bases agree with TRBD1. Germline-derived CDR1 and CDR2 are SEHNR and FQNEAQ (reference sequence). V trimming: 5 bases; J trimming: 3 bases; junction bases outside the gene matches: 2. The CDR3 runs 13 residues.

The chain employs TRBV5-1 and TRBJ2-2; tentative D call: TRBD2 (6 bases). V was cut by 6 bases and J by 3 bases, with 9 bases left in between. Germline lookup yields CDR1 SGHRS and CDR2 YFSETQ. This CDR3 is 13 amino acids long. CDR3 coding DNA: TGCGCCAGCACAACTAGCCACACCGGGGAGCTGTTTTTT. This sequence encodes CASTTSHTGELFF.

This sequence joins TRBV4-2 and TRBJ2-5, with 9 nucleotides matching TRBD2. The J call is doubtful: the DNA matches TRBJ2-7 better. This CDR3 has 14 amino acids. The germline V gene encodes CDR1 LGHNA and CDR2 YNFKEQ. The CDR3 coding sequence is TGTGCCAGCAGCCAGGTAGCGGGGGACTACGAGCAGTACTTC. It yields the protein CASSQVAGDYEQYF.

V and J are TRBV10-1 and TRBJ2-5; a weak D match, TRBD2 (5 bases). V shed 5 bases and J shed 1 base, with 11 bases lying between them. Germline lookup yields CDR1 WNHNN and CDR2 SYGVQD (reference sequence). The CDR3 loop spans 14 amino acids. The CDR3 DNA reads as TGCGCCAGCAGTAGAGGCGGAGGCCAAGAGACCCAGTACTTC. Protein product: CASSRGGGQETQYF.

The rearrangement links TRBV5-8 to TRBJ2-7, with a weak D call TRBD2 (6 bases). Germline V CDR1 and CDR2: SGHTS, YDEGEE. This CDR3 spans 14 amino acids. With 4 bases removed from V and 3 bases from J, the gap between germline ends came to 14 bases. CDR3 region: CASSNGPGDYEQYF. The DNA of the CDR3 is TGTGCCAGCAGCAACGGCCCGGGGGACTACGAGCAGTACTTC.

The rearrangement uses TRBV7-2 and TRBJ1-1; a weak D match, TRBD1 (5 bases). CDR1 is SGHTA, CDR2 FQGNSA, per germline. The V and J ends lost 2 bases and 4 bases respectively, with 11 bases between them. This CDR3 contains 14 residues. DNA for the CDR3: TGTGCCAGCAGCTTAACCAGGGTGGGCACTGAAGCTTTCTTT. This translates into CASSLTRVGTEAFF.

This sequence joins TRBV6-6 and TRBJ1-1, with 11 positions matching TRBD1. The CDR3 extends over 15 amino acids. Per germline, CDR1 MNHNY and CDR2 SVGAGI (reference sequence). V lost 6 bases and J lost 4; bases outside the gene matches: 7. This chain's CDR3 is CASSRGQGGITEAFF. The CDR3 coding sequence is TGTGCCAGCAGCCGGGGACAGGGGGGTATCACTGAAGCTTTCTTT.

The rearrangement uses TRBV19 and TRBJ2-5; D is uncertain. CDR3 length: 10 residues. Between the trimmed V and J ends, which lost 11 bases and 4 bases, there was a span of 8 bases. Germline CDR1 LNHDA, CDR2 SQIVND (reference sequence). CDR3 sequence reads: CAAGRETQYF. CDR3 nucleotides: TGTGCCGCAGGAAGAGAGACCCAGTACTTC.

The rearrangement links TRBV7-9 to TRBJ2-7; TRBD2 matches at 7 bases. The CDR3 totals 12 residues. CDR1 is SEHNR, CDR2 FQNEAQ, per germline (reference sequence). CDR3 sequence reads: CASGGFSYEQYF. The CDR3 DNA follows: TGTGCTTCGGGGGGATTCTCCTACGAGCAGTACTTC.

V is TRBV19 and J is TRBJ2-1, with 11 positions matching TRBD2. Germline values: CDR1 LNHDA, CDR2 SQIVND (reference sequence). The CDR3 length is 15 residues. V lost 3 bases and J lost 8; bases outside the gene matches: 6. CDR3 region: CASSIRLAGGDEQFF. CDR3 DNA sequence: TGTGCCAGTAGTATCCGCCTAGCGGGAGGCGATGAGCAGTTCTTC. The full variable domain, its missing parts supplied by reference TRBV19 and TRBJ2-1, is DGGITQSPKYLFRKEGQNVTLSCEQNLNHDAMYWYRQDPGQGLRLIYYSQIVNDFQKGDIAEGYSVSREKKESFPLTVTSAQKNPTAFYLCASSIRLAGGDEQFFGPGTRLTVL.

The J gene is TRBJ2-1, the V gene TRBV6-1; 7 nucleotides agree with TRBD1. There are 14 residues in the CDR3. The V gene's germline CDR1 is MNHNS and CDR2 SASEGT. With V trimmed by 5 bases and J by 7 bases, 8 bases remained unmatched. CDR3 nucleotide sequence: TGTGCCAGCAGTTCCAGGACAGGATCAAATGAGCAGTTCTTC. It codes for CASSSRTGSNEQFF.

On this clone itself: One end of the junction does not line up with germline, which may come from a read error. The V call is TRBV4-1, the J call TRBJ1-2, with TRBD1 matching 10 bases. Germline V CDR1 and CDR2: MGHRA, YSYEKL. This CDR3 region has 15 residues. CDR3 in DNA: TGCGCCAGCAGCCAAGAAGGACAGGGGGTTCGTGGCCACACCTTC. Translating gives CASSQEGQGVRGHTF.

The CDR3 region has the DNA TGCGCCAGCAGCCAACCTACAGGGAGGGAGAGGAAGGATGAGCAGTTCTTC. Its protein is CASSQPTGRERKDEQFF. This chain links TRBV4-1 with TRBJ2-1, with D maybe TRBD2 (7 bases). Germline CDR1 MGHRA, CDR2 YSYEKL. V lost 2 bases, J lost 8 bases, and 22 bases lay in between. The CDR3 loop spans 17 amino acids.

The genes are TRBV6-4 and TRBJ2-1; 9 bases line up with TRBD1. The CDR3 sequence is 15 residues long. Germline loops: CDR1 MRHNA, CDR2 SNTAGT. Trimming at V came to 2 bases and at J to 6 bases, leaving 5 bases not matched to a gene. The CDR3, as DNA: TGTGCCAGCAGTGACGGGGGACAGGGTTCCAATGAGCAGTTCTTC. It encodes CASSDGGQGSNEQFF.

A few counts support this clone. V gene TRBV6-5 combines with J gene TRBJ1-1; a possible D gene is TRBD1 (5 bases). The CDR3 length is 11 residues. The germline gives CDR1 MNHEY, CDR2 SVGAGI. V shed 6 bases and J shed 5 bases, with 7 bases lying between them. CDR3 protein: CASSGGTEAFF. The CDR3 DNA is TGTGCCAGCAGCGGGGGGACTGAAGCTTTCTTT.

The rearrangement joins TRBV5-5 to TRBJ1-5; the match to TRBD1 covers 7 bases. V gave up 3 bases and J gave up 2 bases; unmatched junction bases: 2. Looked up from germline, CDR1 is SGHKS and CDR2 is YYEKEE (reference sequence). This CDR3 comprises 14 residues. The CDR3 coding sequence is TGTGCCAGCAGCTCAACAGGGGGCAATCAGCCCCAGCATTTT. It is translated as CASSSTGGNQPQHF.

Worth noting for this clone: Sequence at one end of the junction differs from germline and may be a read error. V gene TRBV20-1 combines with J gene TRBJ1-1, with D hard to call. CDR1 is DFQATT and CDR2 is SNEGSKA in the germline V gene (reference sequence). The CDR3 contains 11 residues. The CDR3 DNA is TGCAGTGCTAGAACCGTTTCTGAAGCCTTCTTT. This encodes CSARTVSEAFF.

The chain has TRBV10-1 and TRBJ2-1; tentatively, D is TRBD2 (6 bases). In germline, CDR1 is WNHNN, CDR2 SYGVQD (reference sequence). The CDR3 consists of 15 residues. Trimming took off 3 bases at V and 1 base at J, with 10 bases between the two ends. In DNA, the CDR3 is TGCGCCAGCAGTGAAGGGGCGGGGTCCTACAATGAGCAGTTCTTC. This sequence encodes CASSEGAGSYNEQFF.

The chain couples TRBV7-2 to TRBJ2-5, with 7 bases identical to TRBD2. The J segment lost 4 bases and the V segment lost 5 bases, leaving 10 bases of the junction unmatched. The germline gives CDR1 SGHTA, CDR2 FQGNSA. This CDR3 region has 15 residues. CDR3 bases: TGTGCCAGCAGCACTGGGGCGGGAGCCAGAGAGACCCAGTACTTC. It translates to CASSTGAGARETQYF.

The J gene is TRBJ2-6, the V gene TRBV7-6; TRBD1 is a possible D gene (5 bases). The germline V gene has CDR1 SGHVS and CDR2 FNYEAQ. V was cut by 5 bases and J by 2 bases, with 13 bases left in between. The CDR3 is 16 residues long. CDR3 sequence: CASSASGSPGANVLTF. As DNA, the CDR3 is TGTGCCAGCAGCGCCTCAGGGTCGCCTGGGGCCAACGTCCTGACTTTC.

The chain has TRBV5-1 and TRBJ2-1; 7 nucleotides agree with TRBD1. The V gene's germline CDR1 is SGHRS and CDR2 YFSETQ. V lost 2 bases to trimming and J lost 6 bases; unmatched junction nucleotides: 5. This CDR3 contains 14 residues. CDR3 DNA sequence: TGCGCCAGCAGCTTCGGGACAGCTTTCAATGAGCAGTTCTTC. It specifies CASSFGTAFNEQFF.

The gene calls are TRBV19 and TRBJ2-1, with TRBD2 matching 9 bases. The germline CDR1 and CDR2 sequences are LNHDA and SQIVND (reference sequence). This CDR3 comprises 15 residues. Trimming took 4 bases from V and 4 from J; bases not matched to a gene: 5. CDR3 bases: TGTGCCAGTAGTAGGAGCGGGAGGCTGTACAATGAGCAGTTCTTC. It is translated as CASSRSGRLYNEQFF.

This clone was recorded only once. The chain is built from TRBV4-1 and TRBJ2-7; tentatively, D is TRBD1 (7 bases). Looked up from germline, CDR1 is MGHRA and CDR2 is YSYEKL. V gave up 1 base and J gave up 3 bases, with 16 bases separating them. The CDR3 extends over 16 amino acids. CDR3 region: CASSQATGRFLYEQYF. CDR3 coding DNA: TGCGCCAGCAGCCAAGCGACAGGGAGGTTCCTCTACGAGCAGTACTTC.

The CDR3: CASRKTVNYGYTF. The CDR3 DNA reads TGTGCCAGCAGGAAGACAGTCAACTATGGCTACACCTTC. J is TRBJ1-2 and V is TRBV28; tentatively, D is TRBD1 (5 bases). Trimming cost V 6 bases and J 2 bases, with 10 bases left between them. CDR1 MDHEN and CDR2 SYDVKM come from the germline V gene. This CDR3 is 13 amino acids long.

This clone has only a few counts. This chain joins TRBV5-4 and TRBJ2-5; D may be TRBD2 (5 bases). V was trimmed by 6 bases and J by 11 bases, leaving 14 bases between them. Per germline, CDR1 SGHNT and CDR2 YYREEE (reference sequence). The CDR3 loop spans 11 amino acids. CDR3 region: CASTLAPEQYF. Written as DNA, the CDR3 is TGTGCCAGCACCCTAGCCCCAGAGCAGTACTTC.